Following are 5 T cell receptor beta chains from one sample sequenced in a study of blood T cell repertoires in COVID-19. Only in-frame clones appear in the TCRdb table, and some are missing; sequencing was by immunoSEQ multiplex PCR. Of 200,000 to 250,000 clones in the sample, roughly nine tenths are singletons; the top ten hold 3% to 3.5%. Material: PBMCs or T cells enriched from blood (not recorded which). The receptors come from a woman between 50 and 59 years old in a cohort exposed to, infected with or recovered from COVID-19 (not recorded which).

The chain employs TRBV3-1 (or the pseudogene TRBV3-2) and TRBJ2-3, with a weak D call TRBD1 (5 bases). V was trimmed by 4 bases and J by 2 bases, leaving 13 bases between them. Germline loops: CDR1 LGHDT, CDR2 YNNKEL (reference sequence). This CDR3 comprises 15 residues. CDR3 residues: CASSLTQGFTDTQYF. CDR3 in DNA: TGTGCCAGCAGCCTAACTCAGGGCTTCACAGATACGCAGTATTTT.

CDR3 bases: TGTGCCTGGAGTGTTTGGGGAGCGGGTGACACCGGGGAGCTGTTTTTT. It codes for CAWSVWGAGDTGELFF. The J gene is TRBJ2-2, the V gene TRBV30, with D possibly TRBD2 on 6 matching bases. Germline CDR1 and CDR2: GTSNPN and SVGIG (reference sequence). V was pared by 0 bases and J by 3 bases, with 14 bases between. The CDR3 covers 16 residues. Full variable domain (missing parts from reference TRBV30 and TRBJ2-2): SQTIHQWPATLVQPVGSPLSLECTVEGTSNPNLYWYRQAAGRGLQLLFYSVGIGQISSEVPQNLSASRPQDRQFILSSKKLLLSDSGFYLCAWSVWGAGDTGELFFGEGSRLTVL.

The rearrangement uses TRBV27 and TRBJ1-4, with D unresolved. From germline, CDR1 is MNHEY and CDR2 SMNVEV (reference sequence). This CDR3 is built from 15 residues. The V end lost 9 bases, the J end lost 3 bases, and 17 bases lay between the germline ends. CDR3 loop: CARSPPRVPNEKLFF. The DNA for the CDR3 is TGTGCCAGAAGTCCCCCCCGGGTCCCTAATGAAAAACTGTTTTTT.

Here the CDR3 DNA reads TGTGCCAGCAGTCGGGACAGGTGGGATGGCTACACCTTC. It yields the protein CASSRDRWDGYTF. This sequence joins TRBV28 and TRBJ1-2, with 8 bases aligning to TRBD1. The CDR3 length is 13 residues. J gave up 6 bases and V 5 bases, and 5 bases lay outside the gene matches. From germline, CDR1 is MDHEN and CDR2 SYDVKM.

The chain employs TRBV2 and TRBJ1-5; D may be TRBD1 (5 bases). The CDR3 is 13 residues long. Germline loops: CDR1 SNHLY, CDR2 FYNNEI. V was cut by 1 base and J by 5 bases, with 6 bases left in between. Written as DNA, the CDR3 is TGTGCCAGCAGTGAAGGACAGCATCAGCCCCAGCATTTT. Encoded protein: CASSEGQHQPQHF. Looking up the rest from reference TRBV2 and TRBJ1-5 gives the full variable domain: EPEVTQTPSHQVTQMGQEVILRCVPISNHLYFYWYRQILGQKVEFLVSFYNNEISEKSEIFDDQFSVERPDGSNFTLKIRSTKLEDSAMYFCASSEGQHQPQHFGDGTRLSIL.